These 29 T cell receptor beta chains were all obtained from the same sample, sequenced in a study of blood T cells in healthy people across ages. A second roughly 6 to 11 cycle PCR used barcoded and J-beta primers. TCRdb reprocessed the 5' RACE reads via MiXCR and lists one record per CDR3 protein. Altogether about 1.4 million distinct CDR3 sequences are present, roughly 59% being singletons, with the ten largest covering over 6.5%. Sequencing was performed on blood. These receptors were collected from a man in his late teens or twenties in good health.

This clonotype occurred a few times. This sequence joins TRBV29-1 and TRBJ2-3, with 8 positions matching TRBD1. The V segment lost 7 bases and the J segment 2 bases; nucleotides outside the gene matches: 8. CDR3 size: 14 residues. Per germline, CDR1 SQVTM and CDR2 ANQGSEA. CDR3 in amino acids: CSAAPQGATDTQYF. CDR3 in DNA: TGCAGCGCTGCCCCCCAGGGGGCCACAGATACGCAGTATTTT.

The chain employs TRBV4-1 and TRBJ2-7; D possibly matches TRBD1 or TRBD2 (5 bases each). This CDR3 region has 15 residues. Per the germline V gene, CDR1 is MGHRA and CDR2 is YSYEKL. Trimming removed 3 bases from V and 1 base from J, with 13 bases in between. Here the CDR3 reads CASSHQPGPSYEQYF. The CDR3 DNA reads TGCGCCAGCAGCCATCAACCGGGACCTTCCTACGAGCAGTACTTC.

The V and J genes are TRBV2 and TRBJ2-3, with D unresolved. The CDR3 is made up of 14 amino acids. V was shortened by 3 bases and J by 0 bases, with 7 bases between the two germline ends. Germline CDR1 reads SNHLY; CDR2 reads FYNNEI. CDR3 DNA sequence: TGTGCCAGCAGTGATGAAGGTAGCACAGATACGCAGTATTTT. Residues: CASSDEGSTDTQYF.

J is TRBJ2-7 and V is TRBV7-6; 7 nucleotides align to TRBD1. Germline CDR1 SGHVS, CDR2 FNYEAQ. The CDR3 extends over 16 amino acids. The V segment lost 5 bases and the J segment 4 bases; nucleotides outside the gene matches: 14. This chain's CDR3 is CASSKRPGQSQYEQYF. CDR3 nucleotides: TGTGCCAGCAGCAAGAGGCCGGGACAGAGCCAGTACGAGCAGTACTTC.

This clonotype was counted between two and nine times. The V and J genes are TRBV20-1 and TRBJ2-4; D is possibly TRBD1 (6 bases). The DNA end is a closer match to TRBJ2-7, so the J assignment may be wrong. The CDR3 length is 12 residues. The V gene's germline CDR1 is DFQATT and CDR2 SNEGSKA (reference sequence). This chain's CDR3 is CSARQGTYEQYF. In nucleotides, the CDR3 is TGCAGTGCTAGACAGGGGACCTACGAGCAGTACTTC.

CDR3: CASSLLAGDQYQETQYF. The CDR3 DNA reads as TGTGCCAGCAGCTTACTAGCGGGGGACCAGTACCAAGAGACCCAGTACTTC. J is TRBJ2-5 and V is TRBV7-8; TRBD2 matches 10 bases. Germline V CDR1 and CDR2: SGHVS, FQNEAQ. CDR3 length: 17 amino acids. After removal of 2 bases from V and 0 bases from J, the junction contained 6 bases not matched to a gene.

The rearrangement joins TRBV7-9 to TRBJ1-5, with D possibly being TRBD1 (5 bases). Germline CDR1 and CDR2: SEHNR and FQNEAQ (reference sequence). The CDR3 consists of 16 residues. V gave up 2 bases and J gave up 3 bases, with 14 bases separating them. The CDR3 DNA sequence: TGTGCCAGCAGCTTAAGTGGGACCGGGAACAATCAGCCCCAGCATTTT. Protein: CASSLSGTGNNQPQHF.

The genes are TRBV4-1 and TRBJ2-5; 10 nucleotides align to TRBD2. The CDR3 extends over 14 amino acids. The germline V gene encodes CDR1 MGHRA and CDR2 YSYEKL. The ends lost 1 base at V and 7 bases at J; junction bases unmatched: 3. As DNA, the CDR3 is TGCGCCAGCAGCCAAGGACCTAGCGGGAGGACCCAGTACTTC. It codes for CASSQGPSGRTQYF.

This chain joins TRBV5-1 and TRBJ2-5; no reliable D call. CDR3 length: 13 amino acids. From germline, CDR1 is SGHRS and CDR2 YFSETQ. V lost 0 bases and J lost 4, with 7 bases in between. CDR3: CASSLGQVETQYF. In DNA form, the CDR3 reads TGCGCCAGCAGCTTGGGGCAGGTAGAGACCCAGTACTTC. Drawing the rest from reference TRBV5-1 and TRBJ2-5, the complete variable domain is KAGVTQTPRYLIKTRGQQVTLSCSPISGHRSVSWYQQTPGQGLQFLFEYFSETQRNKGNFPGRFSGRQFSNSRSEMNVSTLELGDSALYLCASSLGQVETQYFGPGTRLLVL.

This clonotype is a singleton in its sample. The chain links TRBV4-2 to TRBJ2-5; 10 bases line up with TRBD2. TRBJ2-7 explains the end of the DNA better; the J call may be wrong. The CDR3 length is 18 residues. In germline, CDR1 is LGHNA, CDR2 YNFKEQ. The CDR3 is CASSQDLVAILAGAEQYF. DNA of the CDR3: TGTGCCAGCAGCCAAGATCTAGTCGCGATTCTAGCGGGAGCCGAGCAGTACTTC.

The chain recombines TRBV29-1 with TRBJ2-1, with no clear D. The CDR3 spans 13 residues. Per germline, CDR1 SQVTM and CDR2 ANQGSEA. With 4 bases removed from V and 10 bases from J, the gap between germline ends came to 17 bases. CDR3 region: CSVAGRMGYEQFF. DNA of the CDR3: TGCAGCGTTGCCGGCAGGATGGGTTACGAGCAGTTCTTC.

This clonotype showed up many times. V is TRBV29-1 and J is TRBJ2-5; no clear D gene. Germline V gene sequence: CDR1 SQVTM, CDR2 ANQGSEA. V lost 0 bases, J lost 2 bases, and 7 bases lay in between. The CDR3 is 13 amino acids. CDR3 DNA sequence: TGCAGCGTTGAAGATCTGGCTCAAGAGACCCAGTACTTC. Translated: CSVEDLAQETQYF.

A few counts support this clonotype. This chain uses TRBV27 with TRBJ2-2; possibly TRBD1 for D (6 bases). Germline CDR1 and CDR2: MNHEY and SMNVEV (reference sequence). The CDR3 runs 15 residues. V was pared by 1 base and J by 0 bases, with 6 bases between. The CDR3, as DNA: TGTGCCAGCAGTTTATGGGGGCCGAACACCGGGGAGCTGTTTTTT. Its protein product is CASSLWGPNTGELFF.

The rearrangement uses TRBV6-2 or TRBV6-3 and TRBJ1-1; no firm D call. Germline lookup yields CDR1 MNHEY and CDR2 SVGEGT. The CDR3 spans 13 residues. Trimming left V 5 bases short and J 5 bases short, with 12 bases between. The CDR3 DNA reads TGTGCCAGCAGTCCCGATCCTGGGACTGAAGCTTTCTTT. Residues: CASSPDPGTEAFF.

The rearrangement joins TRBV29-1 to TRBJ1-2; possibly TRBD1 for D (5 bases). Per the germline V gene, CDR1 is SQVTM and CDR2 is ANQGSEA. The CDR3 contains 13 residues. Deletions cut 8 bases from V and 3 bases from J, with 16 bases between. CDR3 loop: CSSTRGEDYGYTF. Written as DNA, the CDR3 is TGCAGCTCCACCCGGGGGGAAGACTATGGCTACACCTTC.

V gene TRBV29-1 combines with J gene TRBJ2-3, with D tentatively TRBD1 (5 bases). The germline CDR1 and CDR2 sequences are SQVTM and ANQGSEA. The CDR3 spans 14 residues. V was trimmed by 5 bases and J by 3 bases, leaving 15 bases between them. The CDR3 DNA reads TGCAGCGTTCCGGGCAGGGCTGCGACAGATACGCAGTATTTT. The encoded protein is CSVPGRAATDTQYF.

The sample holds a few counts of this clonotype. This chain connects TRBV28 to TRBJ2-7; D possibly matches TRBD1 or TRBD2 (5 bases each). In germline, CDR1 is MDHEN, CDR2 SYDVKM. The CDR3 has 14 amino acids. V lost 7 bases to trimming and J lost 5 bases, with 18 bases between them. This CDR3 reads CASTPGSRRHEQYF. The CDR3 DNA is TGTGCCAGCACCCCAGGGAGTCGTCGTCACGAGCAGTACTTC.

This clonotype was seen only a few times. The gene calls are TRBV3-1 and TRBJ1-4, with 9 bases aligning to TRBD1. CDR1 and CDR2 from the germline V gene are LGHDT and YNNKEL (reference sequence). This CDR3 comprises 15 residues. The J segment lost 4 bases and the V segment lost 4 bases, leaving 4 bases of the junction unmatched. In DNA, the CDR3 is TGTGCCAGCAGCCGGAGACAGGGGGTTAATGAAAAACTGTTTTTT. Translated: CASSRRQGVNEKLFF.

This clonotype turned up a few times. The J gene is TRBJ1-6, the V gene TRBV3-1; D is perhaps TRBD1 (5 bases). The germline V gene has CDR1 LGHDT and CDR2 YNNKEL (reference sequence). The CDR3 consists of 14 residues. The V end was cut by 1 base, the J end by 11 bases, with 12 bases between. CDR3 sequence: CASSQGRRGAPLHF. DNA for the CDR3: TGTGCCAGCAGCCAAGGACGGAGGGGTGCACCCCTCCACTTT. The full variable domain, in which reference TRBV3-1 and TRBJ1-6 provide the parts outside the CDR3, is DTAVSQTPKYLVTQMGNDKSIKCEQNLGHDTMYWYKQDSKKFLKIMFSYNNKELIINETVPNRFSPKSPDKAHLNLHINSLELGDSAVYFCASSQGRRGAPLHFGNGTRLTVT.

This clonotype was detected a few times. The CDR3 region is CASSLGEGLETQYF. The CDR3 nucleotides are TGCGCCAGCAGCTTGGGGGAAGGTTTGGAGACCCAGTACTTC. This sequence joins TRBV5-1 and TRBJ2-5; D is unclear. In germline, CDR1 is SGHRS, CDR2 YFSETQ. V lost 0 bases and J lost 5, with 11 bases in between. The CDR3 has 14 amino acids.

V and J are TRBV2 and TRBJ2-1; the D gene is possibly TRBD2 (5 bases). The ends were cut back, 3 bases at V and 3 bases at J, with 15 bases in the middle. The germline CDR1 and CDR2 sequences are SNHLY and FYNNEI. This CDR3 is built from 16 residues. The DNA of the CDR3 is TGTGCCAGCAGTGATAGTCGGGGTTGGGGCTACAATGAGCAGTTCTTC. Translating it yields CASSDSRGWGYNEQFF.

The chain links TRBV20-1 to TRBJ2-5; D possibly matches TRBD1 or TRBD2 (5 bases each). Trimming stripped 6 bases from V and 5 bases from J, with 19 bases between. CDR3 size: 14 residues. Germline V gene sequence: CDR1 DFQATT, CDR2 SNEGSKA (reference sequence). The CDR3 region is CSATRDDKGETQYF. The CDR3 bases are TGCAGTGCAACTCGGGACGACAAGGGTGAGACCCAGTACTTC.

The chain links TRBV5-6 to TRBJ2-1; 8 bases fit TRBD2. Germline lookup yields CDR1 SGHDT and CDR2 YYEEEE. V lost 2 bases to trimming and J lost 0 bases; unmatched junction nucleotides: 19. The CDR3 is 21 residues long. The CDR3 DNA reads as TGTGCCAGCAGCTTATTTGTGTGGAGCGGGAGAAGGGGGAGCTCCTACAATGAGCAGTTCTTC. This codes for CASSLFVWSGRRGSSYNEQFF. The full variable domain, completed using reference TRBV5-6 and TRBJ2-1, is DAGVTQSPTHLIKTRGQQVTLRCSPKSGHDTVSWYQQALGQGPQFIFQYYEEEERQRGNFPDRFSGHQFPNYSSELNVNALLLGDSALYLCASSLFVWSGRRGSSYNEQFFGPGTRLTVL.

The chain has TRBV12-3 or TRBV12-4 and TRBJ1-1; 9 nucleotides line up with TRBD1. After removal of 4 bases from V and 0 bases from J, the junction contained 3 bases not matched to a gene. The CDR3 has 15 amino acids. The CDR3 is CASSSTGGLNTEAFF. The DNA for the CDR3 is TGTGCCAGCAGTTCGACAGGGGGACTGAACACTGAAGCTTTCTTT.

This chain joins TRBV27 and TRBJ2-1; D is perhaps TRBD1 (6 bases). The J call is in doubt because the DNA end fits TRBJ2-7 better. The CDR3 runs to 15 residues. Per the germline V gene, CDR1 is MNHEY and CDR2 is SMNVEV (reference sequence). The chain's CDR3 is CASSLLGDTYYEQYF. CDR3 DNA sequence: TGTGCCAGCAGTTTGCTCGGGGACACCTACTACGAGCAGTACTTC.

This clonotype was seen more than once but under ten times. A read error is possible here, since a much larger clone lies one base away. This chain joins TRBV7-9 and TRBJ2-2; D gene ambiguous. CDR1 SEHNR and CDR2 FQNEAQ come from the germline V gene (reference sequence). V lost 6 bases to trimming and J lost 4 bases, with 9 bases between them. The CDR3 runs 13 residues. The CDR3 nucleotides are TGTGCCAGCAGGGTTATGAGCACCGGGGAGCTGTTTTTT. Amino acid sequence: CASRVMSTGELFF. Based on the CDR3 plus reference TRBV7-9 and TRBJ2-2, the full variable domain is DTGVSQNPRHKITKRGQNVTFRCDPISEHNRLYWYRQTLGQGPEFLTYFQNEAQLEKSRLLSDRFSAERPKGSFSTLEIQRTEQGDSAMYLCASRVMSTGELFFGEGSRLTVL.

A few counts support this clonotype. The chain combines TRBV2 with TRBJ2-7, with 10 positions matching TRBD2. The V gene end was trimmed by 4 bases and the J gene end by 6 bases; junction bases not matched to a gene: 18. CDR1 is SNHLY, CDR2 FYNNEI, per germline. There are 18 residues in the CDR3. This chain's CDR3 is CASSGPSSGGAILSEQYF. CDR3 DNA sequence: TGTGCCAGCAGTGGACCATCCAGCGGGGGGGCCATCTTGTCCGAGCAGTACTTC.

This clonotype was counted only a few times. In nucleotides, the CDR3 is TGTGCCAGCAGCCTCGACTTGAGCTCCTACAATGAGCAGTTCTTC. This translates into CASSLDLSSYNEQFF. The genes are TRBV7-7 and TRBJ2-1; no firm D call. V lost 5 bases, J lost 0 bases, and 11 bases lay in between. This CDR3 has 15 residues. Looked up from germline, CDR1 is SSHAT and CDR2 is FNYEAQ (reference sequence).

Written as DNA, the CDR3 is TGTGCCAGCAGCTCCGGGACTAGCGTTCAGTACTTC. Protein sequence: CASSSGTSVQYF. The chain uses TRBV5-6 and TRBJ2-4; 10 positions agree with TRBD2. The germline CDR1 and CDR2 sequences are SGHDT and YYEEEE. The CDR3 runs 12 residues. Trimming removed 3 bases from V and 11 bases from J; junction bases left unmatched: 2.